This T cell receptor (beta chain) is drawn from a study of T cells in women clearing cervical HPV infection. Study details: Donors had HPV16-related CIN3 or worse; 2 had invasive cancer.

Overall study findings and caveats: Unknown T-cell numbers per sample may underlie the richness differences.

Libraries were prepared by immunoSEQ multiplex PCR; TCRdb keeps only in-frame clonotypes and omits some of them. The sample has roughly 20,000 clones, and its top ten clones hold 5% to 6.5%. As to this clone: Its cognate antigen is unknown.

This receptor was taken from a woman aged 18-70 years with a cervical HPV16 infection that either progressed to CIN3+ or cleared (not recorded which). Sequenced sample: blood buffy coat.

This CDR3 reads CASSSGLAGGDTDTQYF. The DNA read from the CDR3 is TGTGCCAGCAGTTCCGGACTAGCGGGGGGGGACACAGATACG. V gene TRBV6-2 or TRBV6-3 combines with J gene TRBJ2-3, with 15 positions matching TRBD2. The read ends 3 residues shy of where the CDR3 ends; the end is completed using the germline J gene. CDR3 length: 17 amino acids. Looked up from germline, CDR1 is MNHEY and CDR2 is SVGEGT. V was clipped by 4 bases and J by 2 bases; unmatched bases: 4.